What follows describes a single TCR beta chain. Its antigen is not identified. TCRdb called the 5' RACE reads again in MiXCR, with one record for every CDR3 protein. The sample shows nearly 110,000 distinct CDR3 sequences, roughly 12% of them seen only once. The CDR3 sequence is 15 residues long. V shed 2 bases and J shed 0 bases, with 5 bases lying between them. Germline V gene data show CDR1 as MNHEY and CDR2 as SVGEGT. This sample is drawn from a study of T-cell memory formation after mild COVID-19. Whole-study context: Largely, the TCR clusters proved donor specific. Study results and caveats: Certain responding clones were present in pre-infection memory, suggesting participation of cross-reactive memory. Contracting clones from day 15 to 85 had balanced CD4/CD8; later expanders favoured CD4+.

The TCR comes from an adult woman who had mild COVID-19 (a few samples of this study predate the infection). Cell type and time point are not known. The specimen was PBMCs or a T cell subset sorted from them (not recorded which). This chain links TRBV6-2 or TRBV6-3 with TRBJ2-6; D call uncertain. This CDR3 reads CASSYGFSGANVLTF. CDR3 coding DNA: TGTGCCAGCAGTTACGGGTTCTCTGGGGCCAACGTCCTGACTTTC.